The T cell receptor (beta chain) under discussion was sequenced for a study of T-cell reconstitution after alpha-beta-depleted transplantation in children. This clonotype is medium-sized within its sample. Researchers prepared the TCRbeta library using unique molecular identifiers, the study reports. In TCRdb, the PCR reads were re-called with MiXCR into one record per CDR3 protein. Of some 15,000 distinct CDR3 sequences listed, about 4.7% were seen once; the top ten hold roughly 7.1%. The ends were cut back, 2 bases at V and 4 bases at J, with 9 bases in the middle. The germline gives CDR1 SQVTM, CDR2 ANQGSEA. There are 13 residues in the CDR3.

The material was PBMCs, obtained before TCRalphabeta/CD19-depleted stem cell transplant. The chain combines TRBV29-1 with TRBJ2-1; D possibly corresponds to TRBD2 (5 bases). The clonotype comes from a boy between 10 and 17 years old with acute lymphoblastic leukemia, due to receive a stem cell transplant. CDR3: CSVEKSGYNEQFF. CDR3 DNA sequence: TGCAGCGTTGAAAAGAGCGGTTACAATGAGCAGTTCTTC.